The 10 T cell receptor beta chains below were found in one sample sequenced in a study of beta chain features in type 1 diabetes. Expressed TCRB transcripts were sequenced after all isolated RNA was converted to cDNA. Libraries were prepared by immunoSEQ multiplex PCR; TCRdb keeps only in-frame clonotypes and omits some of them. The sample consists of about 360,000 clones, around 12% of them appearing once. The specimen sequenced was naive CD4+ T cells from blood. The origin of the receptors is a man younger than 35 in good health.

The table lists this clone with a few counts. The chain couples TRBV7-9 to TRBJ1-2; 9 nucleotides align to TRBD1. The CDR3 is 15 residues long. Germline CDR1 SEHNR, CDR2 FQNEAQ (reference sequence). V shed 4 bases and J 7 bases; nucleotides not matched to a gene: 10. The CDR3 DNA reads TGTGCCAGCAGCTCCAGGACAGGGGACATAAGTGGCTACACCTTC. As protein: CASSSRTGDISGYTF.

The chain combines TRBV18 with TRBJ2-5, with D tentatively TRBD2 (6 bases). Gene TRBJ2-7 matches the end of the DNA better, so the J call may be wrong. The CDR3 spans 15 residues. Germline loops: CDR1 KGHSH, CDR2 LQKENI. This CDR3 is CASSPDLSGGYEQYF. The CDR3, as DNA: TGTGCCAGCTCACCCGATCTCTCAGGAGGGTACGAGCAGTACTTC.

This clone was counted only a few times. The chain is built from TRBV7-2 and TRBJ1-2, with 9 nucleotides matching TRBD1. The CDR3 contains 13 residues. With V trimmed by 5 bases and J by 4 bases, 2 bases remained unmatched. The germline V gene has CDR1 SGHTA and CDR2 FQGNSA. For the CDR3, the DNA is TGTGCCAGCAGCGAGGGACAGGGCTATGGCTACACCTTC. Translation: CASSEGQGYGYTF.

In this sample, this clone turned up a few times. The chain employs TRBV30 and TRBJ2-3; 10 nucleotides line up with TRBD1. Trimming took 1 base from V and 3 from J; bases not matched to a gene: 7. In germline, CDR1 is GTSNPN, CDR2 SVGIG (reference sequence). This CDR3 comprises 16 residues. CDR3 DNA sequence: TGTGCCTGGAGTGGCCTGGACAGGGGGAGGACAGATACGCAGTATTTT. Translated: CAWSGLDRGRTDTQYF.

The V and J genes are TRBV29-1 and TRBJ1-2; D gene ambiguous. Germline assignment: CDR1 SQVTM and CDR2 ANQGSEA. The germline V and J ends were trimmed by 0 bases and 4 bases, with 6 bases remaining between them. The CDR3 is made up of 12 amino acids. The CDR3 protein is CSVEDAGYGYTF. The CDR3 DNA reads TGCAGCGTTGAAGATGCCGGCTATGGCTACACCTTC.

This sequence joins TRBV2 and TRBJ2-7; unclear D gene. The germline CDR1 and CDR2 sequences are SNHLY and FYNNEI. The CDR3 has 12 amino acids. V lost 7 bases to trimming and J lost 2 bases, with 9 bases between them. The CDR3 loop reads CASKVEPYEQYF. Here the CDR3 DNA reads TGTGCCAGCAAAGTAGAACCCTACGAGCAGTACTTC.

The chain links TRBV7-2 to TRBJ2-7, with a tentative D call TRBD1 (5 bases). Germline loops: CDR1 SGHTA, CDR2 FQGNSA. This CDR3 is 15 amino acids long. V lost 5 bases, J lost 2 bases, and 16 bases lay in between. CDR3 DNA: TGTGCCAGCAGCCAAGGGCAGGTCAGGGCCTACGAGCAGTACTTC. Protein: CASSQGQVRAYEQYF.

This clone occurred a few times. V gene TRBV5-4 combines with J gene TRBJ1-2; D is undetermined. Trimming cost V 5 bases and J 1 base, with 12 bases left between them. The CDR3 length is 14 residues. CDR1 and CDR2 (germline): SGHNT, YYREEE (reference sequence). The CDR3 spells CASRPLGSNYGYTF. The CDR3 DNA reads as TGTGCCAGCAGGCCTCTGGGCAGTAACTATGGCTACACCTTC.

This chain joins TRBV6-5 and TRBJ1-1; tentative D call: TRBD1 (6 bases). With 5 bases removed from V and 10 bases from J, the gap between germline ends came to 23 bases. Germline values: CDR1 MNHEY, CDR2 SVGAGI. The CDR3 length is 15 residues. As DNA, the CDR3 is TGTGCCAGCAGTCCATTCACGGGGGGCAGAGTTCGAGCTTTCTTT. It is translated as CASSPFTGGRVRAFF.

The chain combines TRBV21-1 with TRBJ2-7; the table assigns TRBD2, which was not confirmed against the DNA. TRBV21-1 has pseudogene status. The CDR3 covers 16 residues. CDR3 sequence (DNA): TGTGCCAGCAGCAAAGAAGGCGGGGGGGACGCGTACGAGCAGTACTTC. It encodes CASSKEGGGDAYEQYF.